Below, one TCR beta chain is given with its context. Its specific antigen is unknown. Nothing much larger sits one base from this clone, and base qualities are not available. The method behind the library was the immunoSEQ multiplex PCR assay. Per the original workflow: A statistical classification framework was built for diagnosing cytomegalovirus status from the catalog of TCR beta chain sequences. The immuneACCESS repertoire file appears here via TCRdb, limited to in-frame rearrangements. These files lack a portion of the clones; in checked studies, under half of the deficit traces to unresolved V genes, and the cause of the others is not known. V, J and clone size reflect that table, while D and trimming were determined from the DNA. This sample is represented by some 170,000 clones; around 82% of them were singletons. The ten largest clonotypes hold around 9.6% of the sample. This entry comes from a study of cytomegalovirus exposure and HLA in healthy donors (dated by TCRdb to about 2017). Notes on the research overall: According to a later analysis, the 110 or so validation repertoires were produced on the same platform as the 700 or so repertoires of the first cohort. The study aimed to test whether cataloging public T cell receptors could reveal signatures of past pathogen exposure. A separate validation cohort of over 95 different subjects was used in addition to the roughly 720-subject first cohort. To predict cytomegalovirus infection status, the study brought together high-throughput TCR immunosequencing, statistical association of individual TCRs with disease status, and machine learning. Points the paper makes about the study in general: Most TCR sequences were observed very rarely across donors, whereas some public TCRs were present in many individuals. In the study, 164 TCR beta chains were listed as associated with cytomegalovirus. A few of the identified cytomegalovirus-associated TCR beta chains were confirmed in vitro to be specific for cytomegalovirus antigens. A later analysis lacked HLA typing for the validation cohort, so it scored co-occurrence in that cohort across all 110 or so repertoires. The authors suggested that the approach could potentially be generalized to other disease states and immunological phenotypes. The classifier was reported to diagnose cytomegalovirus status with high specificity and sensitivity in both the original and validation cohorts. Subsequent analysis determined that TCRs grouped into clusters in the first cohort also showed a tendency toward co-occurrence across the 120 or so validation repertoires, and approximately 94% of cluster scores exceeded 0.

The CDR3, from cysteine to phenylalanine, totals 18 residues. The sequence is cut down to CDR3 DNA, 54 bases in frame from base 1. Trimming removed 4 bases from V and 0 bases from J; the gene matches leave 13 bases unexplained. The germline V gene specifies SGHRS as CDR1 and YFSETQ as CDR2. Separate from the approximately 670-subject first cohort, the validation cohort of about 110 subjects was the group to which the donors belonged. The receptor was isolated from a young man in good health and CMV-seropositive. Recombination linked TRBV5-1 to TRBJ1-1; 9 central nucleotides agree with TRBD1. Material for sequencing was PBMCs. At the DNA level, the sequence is TGCGCCAGCAGCCCCTGGACAGGGGTATTAAGCATGAACACTGAAGCTTTCTTT. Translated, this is CASSPWTGVLSMNTEAFF.